The T cell receptor (beta chain) described here comes from a study of blood T cell repertoires in COVID-19. Study as a whole: From T cells, B-cell-depleted T cells, or PBMCs came the material, which was cDNA or gDNA.

Per the original data handling: Using reference gene primer amplification, nucleated cell counts were estimated. Profiled with immunoSEQ multiplex PCR; TCRdb holds only in-frame clones, not every one. V and J calls and clone size are those listed in that table; D and trimming were worked out from the DNA. Of fewer than 65,000 clones in the sample, 90% are singletons; the top ten hold about 4%. The specimen sequenced was peripheral blood. This TCR was sampled from a man aged 50-59 years with acute or convalescent COVID-19.

Here the CDR3 reads CASSLFRGLSGSPLHF. The CDR3 DNA reads as TGTGCCAGCAGTTTATTTAGGGGATTGTCGGGTTCACCCCTCCACTTT. This chain links TRBV27 with TRBJ1-6, with D perhaps TRBD1 (5 bases). The ends were cut back, 1 base at V and 9 bases at J, with 16 bases in the middle. The CDR3 sequence is 16 residues long. CDR1 and CDR2 from the germline V gene are MNHEY and SMNVEV (reference sequence).